Shown below are 23 T cell receptor beta chains from a single sample sequenced in a study of early T cells in non-severe SARS-CoV-2 infection. TCRdb independently ran MiXCR on the 5' RACE reads; one entry per CDR3 protein. Among roughly 56,000 distinct CDR3 sequences listed, under 12% were seen once. Sequenced material: whole blood. The receptors were gathered from an adult who was a healthcare worker with PCR-confirmed SARS-CoV-2 infection or an uninfected control (not recorded which).

A few counts support this clonotype. The chain uses TRBV6-2 or TRBV6-3 and TRBJ2-7, with a possible D match to TRBD2 (6 bases). V dropped 0 bases and J dropped 4 bases, with 19 bases sitting between them. The germline V gene has CDR1 MNHEY and CDR2 SVGEGT. This CDR3 has 17 amino acids. The CDR3 here is CASSYSPSAVAVYEQYF. In DNA form, the CDR3 reads TGTGCCAGCAGTTACTCCCCCAGTGCCGTAGCGGTTTACGAGCAGTACTTC.

This clonotype was counted between two and nine times. The genes are TRBV6-4 and TRBJ2-2; TRBD2 matches 9 bases. After removal of 6 bases from V and 6 bases from J, the junction contained 8 bases not matched to a gene. The CDR3 is made up of 15 amino acids. CDR1 is MRHNA, CDR2 SNTAGT, per germline. The CDR3: CASSPGLALPGELFF. The CDR3 DNA sequence: TGTGCCAGCAGCCCGGGACTAGCCCTACCCGGGGAGCTGTTTTTT.

This clonotype was recorded many times. The germline gene is not matched at one end of the junction; a read error may be the cause. V is TRBV25-1 and J is TRBJ2-7; D might be TRBD1 (7 bases). Germline assignment: CDR1 MGHDK and CDR2 SYGVNS. The CDR3 totals 11 residues. For the CDR3, the DNA is TGTGCCAGCAGTGCGCGGGGACAGCCGAACTTC. Its translation: CASSARGQPNF.

This chain joins TRBV2 and TRBJ2-1, with 7 bases fitting TRBD1. Germline-derived CDR1 and CDR2 are SNHLY and FYNNEI. Trimming removed 6 bases from V and 2 bases from J; junction bases left unmatched: 4. This CDR3 is 14 amino acids long. The CDR3 spells CASREDRTYNEQFF. CDR3 bases: TGTGCCAGCAGGGAGGACAGGACCTACAATGAGCAGTTCTTC.

This clonotype occurred many times. J is TRBJ1-1 and V is TRBV5-1; no definite D call. The ends were cut back, 0 bases at V and 0 bases at J, with 6 bases in the middle. This CDR3 has 14 residues. Germline CDR1 SGHRS, CDR2 YFSETQ. CDR3 protein: CASSLVQLNTEAFF. The CDR3 coding sequence is TGCGCCAGCAGCTTGGTACAGCTGAACACTGAAGCTTTCTTT.

The table lists this clonotype with many counts. CDR3 in DNA: TGCAGCGTTGAAAAACGTAGGGATGAGCAGTTCTTC. Its translation is CSVEKRRDEQFF. The V and J genes are TRBV29-1 and TRBJ2-1; D uncertain. This CDR3 has 12 amino acids. The germline V gene encodes CDR1 SQVTM and CDR2 ANQGSEA. Trimming pared 2 bases from V and 8 bases from J, leaving 10 bases between.

The rearrangement joins TRBV7-3 to TRBJ2-1; 10 bases map to TRBD1. This CDR3 is 17 amino acids long. The V gene's germline CDR1 is SGHTA and CDR2 FQGTGA. The J segment lost 4 bases and the V segment lost 2 bases, leaving 8 bases of the junction unmatched. CDR3 DNA sequence: TGTGCCAGCAGCTTACGTCCGGGACAGGGGCCTTACAATGAGCAGTTCTTC. Residues: CASSLRPGQGPYNEQFF.

The chain couples TRBV3-1 to TRBJ2-1; no clear D. Per germline, CDR1 LGHDT and CDR2 YNNKEL (reference sequence). The V and J ends lost 1 base and 0 bases respectively, with 7 bases between them. The CDR3 runs 15 residues. The CDR3 protein is CASSQVTSSYNEQFF. Here the CDR3 DNA reads TGTGCCAGCAGCCAAGTAACAAGCTCCTACAATGAGCAGTTCTTC.

This clonotype was seen only a few times. V usage is TRBV2 and J usage is TRBJ2-1; D unclear. Germline CDR1 reads SNHLY; CDR2 reads FYNNEI. The CDR3 runs 15 residues. Trimming took 2 bases from V and 8 from J, leaving 16 bases between them. The CDR3 loop is CASSERQLLSDEQFF. The CDR3 coding sequence is TGTGCCAGCAGTGAAAGGCAGCTACTCAGCGATGAGCAGTTCTTC. Complete variable domain (other parts from reference TRBV2 and TRBJ2-1): EPEVTQTPSHQVTQMGQEVILRCVPISNHLYFYWYRQILGQKVEFLVSFYNNEISEKSEIFDDQFSVERPDGSNFTLKIRSTKLEDSAMYFCASSERQLLSDEQFFGPGTRLTVL.

This clonotype has a handful of counts. The V call is TRBV3-1, the J call TRBJ2-1; 10 bases agree with TRBD2. Germline loops: CDR1 LGHDT, CDR2 YNNKEL (reference sequence). V dropped 4 bases and J dropped 9; count of bases not matched to a gene: 12. The CDR3 sequence is 16 residues long. The CDR3 sequence: CASSLRLSGRASEQFF. In DNA, the CDR3 is TGTGCCAGCAGCCTAAGGTTAAGCGGGAGGGCCAGTGAGCAGTTCTTC.

There are a few counts of this clonotype. The rearrangement joins TRBV4-1 to TRBJ1-3; no clear D gene. This CDR3 contains 17 residues. Trimming removed 4 bases from V and 0 bases from J, with 16 bases in between. Germline V lookup: CDR1 MGHRA, CDR2 YSYEKL. CDR3 loop: CASSLSEGFGSGNTIYF. The CDR3 DNA reads TGCGCCAGCAGCCTATCGGAGGGCTTTGGCTCTGGAAACACCATATATTTT.

The sample holds many counts of this clonotype. V gene TRBV5-4 combines with J gene TRBJ2-6, with D tentatively TRBD2 (7 bases). The germline V and J ends were trimmed by 4 bases and 0 bases, with 23 bases remaining between them. Germline-derived CDR1 and CDR2 are SGHNT and YYREEE (reference sequence). CDR3 length: 20 residues. CDR3 bases: TGTGCCAGCAGCCTCGGGTCCGGGGGGACAATCCGCTCTGGGGCCAACGTCCTGACTTTC. Amino acids: CASSLGSGGTIRSGANVLTF.

At least ten counts were recorded for this clonotype. The chain joins TRBV7-2 to TRBJ2-7; D uncertain. The CDR3 is 14 residues long. Looked up from germline, CDR1 is SGHTA and CDR2 is FQGNSA. Between the trimmed V and J ends, which lost 5 bases and 5 bases, there was a span of 16 bases. Here the CDR3 DNA reads TGTGCCAGCAGCCCTAAAAGAAGCCTACACGAGCAGTACTTC. Its translation is CASSPKRSLHEQYF.

This sequence joins TRBV15 and TRBJ2-7, with unresolved D. CDR1 and CDR2 from the germline V gene are LNHNV and YYDKDF (reference sequence). This CDR3 is 13 amino acids long. V lost 3 bases, J lost 6 bases, and 12 bases lay in between. The CDR3 sequence: CATSRVRAGEQYF. CDR3 sequence (DNA): TGTGCCACCAGCAGGGTACGGGCAGGCGAGCAGTACTTC.

Many counts were recorded for this clonotype. The rearrangement links TRBV11-2 to TRBJ1-1; perhaps TRBD1 as D (6 bases). There are 15 residues in the CDR3. Germline V gene lookup returns CDR1 SGHAT and CDR2 FQNNGV. The V end lost 0 bases, the J end lost 6 bases, and 14 bases lay between the germline ends. CDR3 in DNA: TGTGCCAGCAGCTTAGATCTGGGGGCGCAGGCTGAAGCTTTCTTT. Translated: CASSLDLGAQAEAFF.

The chain employs TRBV7-3 and TRBJ1-6; unclear D gene. V lost 2 bases and J 9 bases, leaving 11 bases between the germline ends. This CDR3 is 14 amino acids long. Germline values: CDR1 SGHTA, CDR2 FQGTGA. The CDR3 coding sequence is TGTGCCAGCAGCTTAGGGCAGGCGCCTTCACCCCTCCACTTT. Protein product: CASSLGQAPSPLHF.

This sequence joins TRBV11-2 and TRBJ1-1; unclear D gene. Germline lookup yields CDR1 SGHAT and CDR2 FQNNGV. Trimming took off 3 bases at V and 6 bases at J, with 14 bases between the two ends. The CDR3 covers 14 residues. The CDR3 sequence: CASSLRTGPAEAFF. The CDR3 DNA reads TGTGCCAGCAGCTTGAGGACCGGTCCGGCTGAAGCTTTCTTT.

This clonotype was seen many times. V usage is TRBV5-5 and J usage is TRBJ2-3, with D uncertain. The germline CDR1 and CDR2 sequences are SGHKS and YYEKEE (reference sequence). The V gene lost 5 bases and the J gene lost 0 bases, with 7 bases spanning the gap. The CDR3 sequence is 13 residues long. The DNA of the CDR3 is TGTGCCAGCAGAACTCATAGCACAGATACGCAGTATTTT. This encodes CASRTHSTDTQYF.

This clonotype was observed many times. The chain links TRBV6-2 or TRBV6-3 to TRBJ2-1, with D possibly being TRBD2 (6 bases). This CDR3 spans 15 amino acids. V lost 5 bases and J lost 2, with 13 bases in between. The V gene's germline CDR1 is MNHEY and CDR2 SVGEGT. The CDR3 sequence is CASSPGLLPYNEQFF. Written as DNA, the CDR3 is TGTGCCAGCAGTCCGGGACTTCTGCCCTACAATGAGCAGTTCTTC.

This clonotype was recorded many times. Here the CDR3 reads CSAAGTRSTDTQYF. In DNA, the CDR3 is TGCAGCGCCGCCGGGACAAGAAGCACAGATACGCAGTATTTT. The chain couples TRBV29-1 to TRBJ2-3; tentative D call: TRBD1 (6 bases). V lost 7 bases, J lost 0 bases, and 14 bases lay in between. The CDR3 runs to 14 residues. In germline, CDR1 is SQVTM, CDR2 ANQGSEA.

This rearrangement joins TRBV18 to TRBJ1-1; no definite D call. The CDR3 contains 13 residues. V was trimmed by 2 bases and J by 1 base, leaving 5 bases between them. CDR1 KGHSH and CDR2 LQKENI come from the germline V gene. CDR3 amino acids: CASSPDQNTEAFF. The CDR3 DNA reads as TGTGCCAGCTCACCAGATCAGAACACTGAAGCTTTCTTT.

In its sample, this clonotype was seen a few times. This rearrangement joins TRBV11-2 to TRBJ2-6; tentatively, D is TRBD1 (6 bases). Trimming removed 3 bases at V and 3 bases at J, with 9 bases between. The germline gives CDR1 SGHAT, CDR2 FQNNGV. CDR3 length: 15 amino acids. The CDR3 is CASSFTGSGANVLTF. The CDR3 coding sequence is TGTGCCAGCAGCTTCACAGGGAGTGGGGCCAACGTCCTGACTTTC.

This clonotype was counted between two and nine times. This sequence joins TRBV12-3 or TRBV12-4 and TRBJ2-1, with D tentatively TRBD2 (7 bases). Trimming took 3 bases from V and 8 from J, leaving 17 bases between them. CDR3 length equals 15 residues. This chain's CDR3 is CASSFWMGAGDEQFF. CDR3 nucleotide sequence: TGTGCCAGCAGTTTCTGGATGGGGGCGGGGGATGAGCAGTTCTTC.